This T cell receptor beta chain was identified in a study of blood T cell repertoires in COVID-19. In Seattle, patients joined the study during active infection and were tracked longitudinally. This CDR3 contains 14 residues. The V gene's germline CDR1 is LNHDA and CDR2 SQIVND (reference sequence). Between the trimmed V and J ends, which lost 7 bases and 6 bases, there was a span of 18 bases. Clones were read by immunoSEQ multiplex PCR, and TCRdb kept only the in-frame ones, dropping some. The table lists roughly 60,000 clones, approximately 83% of them singletons, with 10% in the top ten. The receptor comes from a man aged 50 or older with COVID-19, enrolled during active disease. The material sequenced was peripheral blood. This sequence joins TRBV19 and TRBJ1-2; D ambiguous. The CDR3, as DNA: TGTGCCAGTAAGAGACTTGGGGAGAGAGATGGCTACACCTTC. Amino acid sequence: CASKRLGERDGYTF. The full variable domain, rest sourced from reference TRBV19 and TRBJ1-2, is DGGITQSPKYLFRKEGQNVTLSCEQNLNHDAMYWYRQDPGQGLRLIYYSQIVNDFQKGDIAEGYSVSREKKESFPLTVTSAQKNPTAFYLCASKRLGERDGYTFGSGTRLTVV.